This TCR beta chain is drawn from a study of blood T cell repertoires in COVID-19. Study overall: The United States, Italy and Spain provided the acute and convalescent COVID-19 samples. In each case, the material was cDNA or gDNA derived from T cells, B-cell-depleted T cells, or PBMCs.

Original methodology: Reference gene primer amplification in the assay estimated nucleated cell counts. Profiling relied on immunoSEQ multiplex PCR, and the TCRdb table lists in-frame clones only, not all of them. The V and J calls and clone size come from that table; D and trimming were worked out from the DNA. The profile covers tens of thousands of clones, with 90% appearing a single time and around an eighth taken by the ten largest. Germline CDR1 is SNHLY and CDR2 is FYNNEI. This CDR3 region has 13 residues. V gave up 7 bases and J gave up 4 bases; unmatched junction bases: 6. The source of this sequence is a human donor with active COVID-19. The donor label of this sample is uncertain. Sequenced material: peripheral blood. The chain is built from TRBV2 and TRBJ1-1; 7 bases map to TRBD1. The CDR3 region has the DNA TGTGCCAGCACCCAGGGGGAAGGCACTGAAGCTTTCTTT. This codes for CASTQGEGTEAFF.